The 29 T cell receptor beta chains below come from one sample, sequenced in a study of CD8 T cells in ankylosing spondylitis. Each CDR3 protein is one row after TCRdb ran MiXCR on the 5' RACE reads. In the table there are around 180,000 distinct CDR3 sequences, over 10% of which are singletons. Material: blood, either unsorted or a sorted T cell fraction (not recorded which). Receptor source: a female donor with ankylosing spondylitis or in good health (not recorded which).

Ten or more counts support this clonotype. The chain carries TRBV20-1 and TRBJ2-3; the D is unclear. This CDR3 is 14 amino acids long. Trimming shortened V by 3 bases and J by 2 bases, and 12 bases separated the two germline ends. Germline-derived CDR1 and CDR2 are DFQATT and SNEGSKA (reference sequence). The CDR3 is CSASNSGPTDTQYF. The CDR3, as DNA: TGCAGTGCTAGTAACAGTGGGCCCACAGATACGCAGTATTTT.

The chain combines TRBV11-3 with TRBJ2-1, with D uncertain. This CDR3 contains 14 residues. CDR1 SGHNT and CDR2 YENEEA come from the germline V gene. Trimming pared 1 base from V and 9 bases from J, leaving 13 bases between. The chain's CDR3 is CASSLASDLAEQFF. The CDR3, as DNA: TGTGCCAGCAGCTTAGCCTCTGACCTTGCTGAGCAGTTCTTC.

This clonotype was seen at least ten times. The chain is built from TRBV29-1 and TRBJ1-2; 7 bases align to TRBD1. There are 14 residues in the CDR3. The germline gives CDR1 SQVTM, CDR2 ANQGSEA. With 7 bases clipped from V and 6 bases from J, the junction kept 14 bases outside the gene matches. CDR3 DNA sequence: TGCAGCGCCACAGGGGAGGGGCGGGGTGATGGCTACACCTTC. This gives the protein CSATGEGRGDGYTF. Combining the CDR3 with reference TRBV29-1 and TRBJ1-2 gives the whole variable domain SAVISQKPSRDICQRGTSLTIQCQVDSQVTMMFWYRQQPGQSLTLIATANQGSEATYESGFVIDKFPISRPNLTFSTLTVSNMSPEDSSIYLCSATGEGRGDGYTFGSGTRLTVV.

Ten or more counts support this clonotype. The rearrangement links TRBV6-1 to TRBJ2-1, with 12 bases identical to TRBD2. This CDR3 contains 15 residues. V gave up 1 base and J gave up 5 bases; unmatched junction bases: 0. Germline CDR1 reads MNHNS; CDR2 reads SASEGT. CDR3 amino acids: CASSEGTSGNNEQFF. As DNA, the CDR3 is TGTGCCAGCAGTGAAGGGACTAGCGGGAACAATGAGCAGTTCTTC.

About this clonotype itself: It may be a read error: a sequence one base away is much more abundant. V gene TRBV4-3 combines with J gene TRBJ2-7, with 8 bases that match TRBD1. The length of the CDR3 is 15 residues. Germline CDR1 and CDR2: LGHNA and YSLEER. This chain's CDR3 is CVSSPGTGFVYEQYF. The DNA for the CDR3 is TGCGTCAGCAGCCCGGGGACAGGTTTCGTCTACGAGCAGTACTTC.

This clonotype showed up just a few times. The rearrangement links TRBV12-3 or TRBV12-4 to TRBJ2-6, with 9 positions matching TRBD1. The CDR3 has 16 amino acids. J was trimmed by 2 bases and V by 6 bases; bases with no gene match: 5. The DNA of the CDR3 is TGTGCCAGCAGCCCGACAGGGGGGGCTGGGGCCAACGTCCTGACTTTC. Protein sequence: CASSPTGGAGANVLTF.

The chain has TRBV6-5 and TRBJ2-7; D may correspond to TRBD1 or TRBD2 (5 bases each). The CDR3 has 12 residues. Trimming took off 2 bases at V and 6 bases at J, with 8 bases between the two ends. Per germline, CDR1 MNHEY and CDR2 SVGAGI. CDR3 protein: CASSYEGLEQYF. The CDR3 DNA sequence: TGTGCCAGCAGTTACGAGGGGCTCGAGCAGTACTTC.

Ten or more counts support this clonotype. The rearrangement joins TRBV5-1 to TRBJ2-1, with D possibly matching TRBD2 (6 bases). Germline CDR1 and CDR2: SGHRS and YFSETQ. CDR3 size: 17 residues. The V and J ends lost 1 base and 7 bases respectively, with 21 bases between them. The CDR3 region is CASSLRASAKQVNEQFF. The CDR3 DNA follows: TGCGCCAGCAGCTTGAGGGCTAGCGCCAAGCAAGTTAATGAGCAGTTCTTC.

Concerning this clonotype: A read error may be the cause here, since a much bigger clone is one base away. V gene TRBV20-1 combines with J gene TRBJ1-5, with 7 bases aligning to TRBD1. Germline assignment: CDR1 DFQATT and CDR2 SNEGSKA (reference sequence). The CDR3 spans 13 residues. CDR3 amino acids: CGAWTGGNQPQHF. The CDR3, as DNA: TGCGGTGCTTGGACAGGCGGAAATCAGCCCCAGCATTTT.

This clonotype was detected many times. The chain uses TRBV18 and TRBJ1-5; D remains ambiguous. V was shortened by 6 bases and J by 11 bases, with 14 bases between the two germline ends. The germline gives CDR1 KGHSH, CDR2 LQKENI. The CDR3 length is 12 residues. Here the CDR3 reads CASSSPLGTQHF. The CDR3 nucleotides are TGTGCCAGCTCCTCCCCCCTGGGGACCCAGCATTTT. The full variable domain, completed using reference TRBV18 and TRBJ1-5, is NAGVMQNPRHLVRRRGQEARLRCSPMKGHSHVYWYRQLPEEGLKFMVYLQKENIIDESGMPKERFSAEFPKEGPSILRIQQVVRGDSAAYFCASSSPLGTQHFGDGTRLSIL.

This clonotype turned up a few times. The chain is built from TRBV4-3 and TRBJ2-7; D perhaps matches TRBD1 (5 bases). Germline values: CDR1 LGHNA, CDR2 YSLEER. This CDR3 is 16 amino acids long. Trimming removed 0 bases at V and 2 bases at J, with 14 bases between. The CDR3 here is CASSQESGQTTYEQYF. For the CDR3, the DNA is TGCGCCAGCAGCCAAGAGTCAGGACAAACTACCTACGAGCAGTACTTC.

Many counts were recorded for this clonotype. CDR3 loop: CASSLVAAPSSYEQYF. The CDR3 DNA reads TGTGCCAGCAGCTTAGTCGCGGCGCCCTCATCCTACGAGCAGTACTTC. The chain joins TRBV7-8 to TRBJ2-7; no clear D gene. V lost 1 base, J lost 1 base, and 14 bases lay in between. Germline assignment: CDR1 SGHVS and CDR2 FQNEAQ. This CDR3 has 16 residues. Full variable domain (rest looked up from reference TRBV7-8 and TRBJ2-7): GAGVSQSPRYKVAKRGQDVALRCDPISGHVSLFWYQQALGQGPEFLTYFQNEAQLDKSGLPSDRFFAERPEGSVSTLKIQRTQQEDSAVYLCASSLVAAPSSYEQYFGPGTRLTVT.

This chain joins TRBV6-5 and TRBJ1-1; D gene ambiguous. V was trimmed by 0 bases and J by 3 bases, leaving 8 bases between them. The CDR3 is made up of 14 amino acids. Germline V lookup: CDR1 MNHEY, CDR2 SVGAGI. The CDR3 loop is CASSYSSGDTEAFF. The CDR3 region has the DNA TGTGCCAGCAGTTACTCGTCCGGTGACACTGAAGCTTTCTTT.

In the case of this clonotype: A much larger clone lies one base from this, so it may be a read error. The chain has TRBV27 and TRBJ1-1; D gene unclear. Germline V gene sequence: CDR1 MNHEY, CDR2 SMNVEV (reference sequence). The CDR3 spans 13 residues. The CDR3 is CVSSLSGFTEAFF. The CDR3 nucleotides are TGTGTCAGCAGTTTATCGGGGTTCACTGAAGCTTTCTTT.

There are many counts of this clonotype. CDR3 in amino acids: CASKGGSFYEQYF. CDR3 in DNA: TGTGCCAGCAAGGGGGGATCATTCTACGAGCAGTACTTC. V and J are TRBV28 and TRBJ2-7, with D perhaps assigned TRBD1 or TRBD2 (6 bases each). Per germline, CDR1 MDHEN and CDR2 SYDVKM. The CDR3 loop spans 13 amino acids. V was trimmed by 7 bases and J by 3 bases, leaving 13 bases between them.

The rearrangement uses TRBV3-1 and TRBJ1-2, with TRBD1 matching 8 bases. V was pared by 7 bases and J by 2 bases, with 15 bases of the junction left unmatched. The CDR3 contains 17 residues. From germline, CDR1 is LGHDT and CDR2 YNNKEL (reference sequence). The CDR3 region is CASNTILGRTGNYGYTF. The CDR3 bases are TGTGCCAGCAACACCATCTTGGGACGGACAGGGAACTATGGCTACACCTTC.

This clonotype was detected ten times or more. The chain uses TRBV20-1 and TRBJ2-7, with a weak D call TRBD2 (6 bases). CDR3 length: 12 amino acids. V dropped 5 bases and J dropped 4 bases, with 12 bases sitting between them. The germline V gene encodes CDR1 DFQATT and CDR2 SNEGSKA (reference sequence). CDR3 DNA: TGCAGTGCTGGAGGGTGGAATTACGAGCAGTACTTC. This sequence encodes CSAGGWNYEQYF.

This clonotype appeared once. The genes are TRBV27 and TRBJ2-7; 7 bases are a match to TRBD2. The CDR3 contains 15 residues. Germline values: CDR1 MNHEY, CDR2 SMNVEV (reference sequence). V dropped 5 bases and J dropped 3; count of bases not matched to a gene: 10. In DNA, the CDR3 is TGTGCCAGCAGTGCCCAAGGCGGGAGTAACTACGAGCAGTACTTC. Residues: CASSAQGGSNYEQYF.

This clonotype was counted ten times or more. The CDR3 reads CASSLVVDQETQYF. DNA of the CDR3: TGTGCCAGCAGTTTAGTGGTGGACCAAGAGACCCAGTACTTC. This chain joins TRBV12-3 or TRBV12-4 and TRBJ2-5; D is unclear. The germline V and J ends were trimmed by 1 base and 0 bases, with 6 bases remaining between them. The CDR3 is made up of 14 amino acids.

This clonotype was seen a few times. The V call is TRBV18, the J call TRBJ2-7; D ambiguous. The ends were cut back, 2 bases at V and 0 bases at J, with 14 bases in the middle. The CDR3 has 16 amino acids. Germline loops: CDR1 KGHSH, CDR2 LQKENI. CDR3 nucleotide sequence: TGTGCCAGCTCACCAGCGTCCCCACGACGCTCCTACGAGCAGTACTTC. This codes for CASSPASPRRSYEQYF.

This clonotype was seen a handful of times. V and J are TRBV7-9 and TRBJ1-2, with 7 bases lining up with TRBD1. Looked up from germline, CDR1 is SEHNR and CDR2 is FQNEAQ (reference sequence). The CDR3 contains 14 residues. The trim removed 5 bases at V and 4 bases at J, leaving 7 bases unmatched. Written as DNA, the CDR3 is TGTGCCAGCAGCCCAGCCGGGACAGCCTATGGCTACACCTTC. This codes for CASSPAGTAYGYTF.

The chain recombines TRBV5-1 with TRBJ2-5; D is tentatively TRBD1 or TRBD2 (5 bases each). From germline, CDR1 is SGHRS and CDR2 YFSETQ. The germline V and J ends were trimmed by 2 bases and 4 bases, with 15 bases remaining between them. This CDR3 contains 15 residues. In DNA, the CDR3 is TGCGCCAGCAGCTTAATTACCGGGACGGTAGAGACCCAGTACTTC. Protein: CASSLITGTVETQYF.

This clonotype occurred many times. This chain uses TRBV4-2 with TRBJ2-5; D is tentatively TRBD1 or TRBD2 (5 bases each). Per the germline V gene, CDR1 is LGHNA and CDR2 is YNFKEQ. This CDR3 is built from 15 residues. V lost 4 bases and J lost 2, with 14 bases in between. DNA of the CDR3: TGTGCCAGCAGCCCGGAAGAGGGGCAGCAAGAGACCCAGTACTTC. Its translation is CASSPEEGQQETQYF.

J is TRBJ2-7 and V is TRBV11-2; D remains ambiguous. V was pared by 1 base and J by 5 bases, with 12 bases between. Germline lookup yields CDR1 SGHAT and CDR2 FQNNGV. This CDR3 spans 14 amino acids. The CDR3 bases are TGTGCCAGCAGCTTAGGGTGGCAGAGCAACGAGCAGTACTTC. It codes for CASSLGWQSNEQYF.

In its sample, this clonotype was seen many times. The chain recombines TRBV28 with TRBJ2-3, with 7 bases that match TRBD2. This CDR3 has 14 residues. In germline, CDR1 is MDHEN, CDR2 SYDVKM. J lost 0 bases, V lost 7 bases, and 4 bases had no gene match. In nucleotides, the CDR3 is TGTGCCAGCACAGCGGGGAAGAGCACAGATACGCAGTATTTT. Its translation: CASTAGKSTDTQYF.

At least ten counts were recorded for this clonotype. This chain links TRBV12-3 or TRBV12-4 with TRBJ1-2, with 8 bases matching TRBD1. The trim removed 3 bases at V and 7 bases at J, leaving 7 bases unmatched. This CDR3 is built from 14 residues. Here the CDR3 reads CASSLGQANGGYTF. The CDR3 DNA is TGTGCCAGCAGTTTGGGACAGGCCAATGGTGGCTACACCTTC.

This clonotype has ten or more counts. CDR3 protein: CASSPRENSYEQYF. CDR3 bases: TGTGCCAGCAGCCCCCGGGAGAACTCCTACGAGCAGTACTTC. This sequence joins TRBV7-9 and TRBJ2-7; D perhaps matches TRBD2 (6 bases). The germline CDR1 and CDR2 sequences are SEHNR and FQNEAQ (reference sequence). Trimming left V 5 bases short and J 0 bases short, with 11 bases between. The CDR3 runs 14 residues.

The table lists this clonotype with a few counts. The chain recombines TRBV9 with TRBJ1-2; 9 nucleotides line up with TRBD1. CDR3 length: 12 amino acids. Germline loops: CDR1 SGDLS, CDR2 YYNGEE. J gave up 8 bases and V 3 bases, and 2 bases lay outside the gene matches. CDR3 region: CASSATGGGYTF. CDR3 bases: TGTGCCAGCAGCGCCACAGGGGGCGGCTACACCTTC.

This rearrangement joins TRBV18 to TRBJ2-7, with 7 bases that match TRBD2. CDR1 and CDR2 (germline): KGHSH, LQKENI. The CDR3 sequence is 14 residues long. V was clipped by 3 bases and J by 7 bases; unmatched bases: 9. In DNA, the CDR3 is TGTGCCAGCTCACCTCTGGGGACTACTAATGAGCAGTACTTC. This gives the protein CASSPLGTTNEQYF.